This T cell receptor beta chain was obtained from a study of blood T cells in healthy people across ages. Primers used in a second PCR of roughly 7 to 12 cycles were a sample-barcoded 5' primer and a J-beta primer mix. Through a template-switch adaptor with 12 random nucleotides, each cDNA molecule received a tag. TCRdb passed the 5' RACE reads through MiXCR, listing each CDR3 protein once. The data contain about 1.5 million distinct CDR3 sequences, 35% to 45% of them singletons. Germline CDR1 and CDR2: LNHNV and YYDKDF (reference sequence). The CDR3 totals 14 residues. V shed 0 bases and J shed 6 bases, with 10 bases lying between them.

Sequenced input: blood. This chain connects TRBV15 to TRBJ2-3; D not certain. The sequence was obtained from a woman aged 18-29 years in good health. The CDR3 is CATSREWSTDTQYF. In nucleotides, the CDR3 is TGTGCCACCAGCAGAGAATGGTCGACGGATACGCAGTATTTT. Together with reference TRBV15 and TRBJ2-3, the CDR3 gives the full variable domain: DAMVIQNPRYQVTQFGKPVTLSCSQTLNHNVMYWYQQKSSQAPKLLFHYYDKDFNNEADTPDNFQSRRPNTSFCFLDIRSPGLGDTAMYLCATSREWSTDTQYFGPGTRLTVL.